The entry below describes one T cell receptor (beta chain). Its specificity is not known. At the DNA level, this CDR3 is encoded by other sequences in the same sample as well. ViraFEST expansion of antigen-specific CD4+ T cells with viral peptide pools preceded sequencing. Researchers isolated CD4+ T cells once less than twelve days of culture had elapsed. Two doses of either BNT162b2 or mRNA-1273 were given to each participant. Here immunoSEQ multiplex PCR was the method, and the copy in TCRdb shows in-frame clones only, minus some. In the table there are approximately 70,000 clones, roughly 76% of which are singletons. In germline, CDR1 is SNHLY, CDR2 FYNNEI. Trimming cost V 4 bases and J 1 base, with 2 bases left between them. The CDR3 extends over 12 amino acids. The entry originates in a study of vaccination effects on CD4 cells after COVID-19.

Sequences were derived from CD4+ T cells from PBMCs cultured with HCoV-OC43 spike peptides, sampled after COVID-19 vaccination. Described subset: HCoV-OC43 spike overlapping peptide pool stimulation. The chain combines TRBV2 with TRBJ1-5; D not certain. The TCR originated in a human donor who received a COVID-19 vaccine. CDR3 DNA: TGTGCCAGCAGTGGCAGCAATCAGCCCCAGCATTTT. Translated: CASSGSNQPQHF.